This paragraph reports one T cell receptor (beta chain). Antigen specificity is unknown. The CDR3 totals 13 residues. Germline values: CDR1 MDHEN, CDR2 SYDVKM. V shed 6 bases and J shed 7 bases, with 16 bases lying between them. Preparing the TCRbeta library involved the use of unique molecular identifiers. TCRdb reprocessed the PCR reads via MiXCR and lists one record per CDR3 protein. The sample has about 610,000 distinct CDR3 sequences; 25% to 30% are singletons. These data are taken from a study of T-cell reconstitution after alpha-beta-depleted transplantation in children. Overall study results and limits: At one year after transplant, newly produced T cells mostly accounted for T-cell counts and diversity. Expanded graft clones numbering several hundred reportedly gave rise to alpha-beta T cells about two months after transplant.

The rearrangement uses TRBV28 and TRBJ2-7; D may be TRBD1 (6 bases). The sequence was collected from a boy under three years old with Wiskott-Aldrich syndrome, due to receive a stem cell transplant. The sequenced sample was PBMCs, obtained before TCRalphabeta/CD19-depleted stem cell transplant. This CDR3 is CASSLQGSREQYF. Written as DNA, the CDR3 is TGTGCCAGCAGCCTACAGGGTTCAAGGGAGCAGTACTTC. Looking up the rest from reference TRBV28 and TRBJ2-7 gives the full variable domain: DVKVTQSSRYLVKRTGEKVFLECVQDMDHENMFWYRQDPGLGLRLIYFSYDVKMKEKGDIPEGYSVSREKKERFSLILESASTNQTSMYLCASSLQGSREQYFGPGTRLTVT.